The following is a TCR beta chain sequence with its context. Its specificity is not known. The data were obtained in a study of blood T cells in healthy people across ages. General study findings and limits: Those diversity estimates obtained from one million T cells were thought to be underestimates. With age, beta diversity per million T cells declined roughly linearly, significantly by 40 to 50. It was the long-lived donors that had more naive CD4+ cells and higher diversity than aged donors.

Germline V CDR1 and CDR2: LGHDT, YNNKEL (reference sequence). Trimming took 0 bases from V and 9 from J, leaving 12 bases between them. The CDR3 has 13 amino acids. Together with a sample-barcoded 5' primer, a J-beta primer mix was included in a second PCR lasting roughly 7 to 11 cycles. TCRdb re-called the 5' RACE reads with MiXCR, one entry per CDR3 protein. Here the sample spans hundreds of thousands of distinct CDR3 sequences, roughly 64% being singletons. This receptor was identified in a man younger than 45 in good health. The sample was blood. This chain links TRBV3-1 with TRBJ2-7; D ambiguous. The CDR3 DNA sequence: TGTGCCAGCAGCCAAGAAGTGGTTAGGGTGCAGTACTTC. This codes for CASSQEVVRVQYF.